This entry is about one T cell receptor beta chain. This entry comes from a study of blood T cell repertoires in COVID-19. In the authors' methods: Reference gene primers were amplified, and this amplification served to estimate nucleated cell counts. The method was immunoSEQ multiplex PCR; TCRdb's version includes in-frame clones alone and lacks a portion of them. V and J calls and clone size are given by that table; D and trimming were obtained from the DNA. This table holds a few hundred thousand clones, about 90% found once. All enrollees were roughly 18 to 100 years old and from approximately 25 US areas. Cohort 3 recovery required two negative PCRs, clearance, or symptom resolution. Per germline, CDR1 SGDLS and CDR2 YYNGEE. Losses at the gene ends were 1 base for V and 8 bases for J; bases not matched to a gene: 4. The CDR3 loop spans 14 amino acids.

This TCR was recovered from a woman under 40 who had recovered from COVID-19. Sequenced input: PBMCs or T cells enriched from blood (not recorded which). J is TRBJ2-1 and V is TRBV9, with TRBD1 matching 9 bases. The CDR3 region has the DNA TGTGCCAGCAGCGTATGGGACAGGGTTGATGAGCAGTTCTTC. Protein: CASSVWDRVDEQFF.